A selection of T cell receptor beta chains follows, all from one sample in a study of prognosis after radiotherapy for stage I lung cancer. TCRdb re-analysed the multiplex PCR reads in MiXCR, keeping a single row per CDR3 protein. Here the sample spans approximately 13,000 distinct CDR3 sequences, approximately 30% being singletons. The sequences come from PBMCs, collected before or after stereotactic body radiation therapy (not recorded which). The origin of the receptors is a donor over 45 with non-small cell lung cancer. The CDR3 runs from the conserved cysteine through the conserved F or W. Fields, in order: clone size, V gene, D gene, J gene, CDR3 DNA, CDR3 protein. A D gene is named only where the DNA matches it firmly. Clone size is shown for a subset of rows, as once, few, many or a class of expanded clone.

clone size: medium-sized
V gene: TRBV5-1
D gene: NA
J gene: TRBJ1-3
CDR3 DNA: TGCGCCAGCAGCTCCGGCGGGGTCTCTGGAAACACCATATATTTT
CDR3 protein: CASSSGGVSGNTIYF

clone size: many
V gene: TRBV27
D gene: NA
J gene: TRBJ1-1
CDR3 DNA: TGTGCCAGCAGTTGGAGGGGCCGGACTGAAGCTTTCTTT
CDR3 protein: CASSWRGRTEAFF

clone size: many
V gene: TRBV20-1
D gene: TRBD1
J gene: TRBJ1-5
CDR3 DNA: TGCAGTGCGAGGGGGCTTAGCAATCAGCCCCAGCATTTT
CDR3 protein: CSARGLSNQPQHF

clone size: many
V gene: TRBV7-9
D gene: NA
J gene: TRBJ2-2
CDR3 DNA: TGTGCCAGCAGCCCCCAGGGAGGGAACACCGGGGAGCTGTTTTTT
CDR3 protein: CASSPQGGNTGELFF

clone size: many
V gene: TRBV6-5
D gene: NA
J gene: TRBJ1-5
CDR3 DNA: TGTGCCAGCAGTTACGCGTTCGGCGGGCCCCAGCATTTT
CDR3 protein: CASSYAFGGPQHF

clone size: NA
V gene: TRBV5-1
D gene: TRBD2
J gene: TRBJ2-3
CDR3 DNA: TGCGCCAGCAGCTTGGACCCTCGACTAGCGCGCACAGATACGCAGTATTTT
CDR3 protein: CASSLDPRLARTDTQYF

clone size: many
V gene: TRBV15
D gene: NA
J gene: TRBJ1-2
CDR3 DNA: TGTGCCACCAGCAGAGATCTAGAGCTTAACTATGGCTACACCTTC
CDR3 protein: CATSRDLELNYGYTF

clone size: NA
V gene: TRBV28
D gene: TRBD1
J gene: TRBJ1-2
CDR3 DNA: TGCGCCAGCATTCCACCGGGACAGGGACATGGCTACACCTTC
CDR3 protein: CASIPPGQGHGYTF

clone size: NA
V gene: TRBV2
D gene: TRBD1
J gene: TRBJ1-5
CDR3 DNA: TGTGCCAGCAGTCACCAGGGGGGCAGCAATCAGCCCCAGCATTTT
CDR3 protein: CASSHQGGSNQPQHF

clone size: many
V gene: TRBV6-1
D gene: NA
J gene: TRBJ1-1
CDR3 DNA: TGTGCCAGCAGGACGACCCGACAGCCTCGGGGTACTGAAGCTTTCTTT
CDR3 protein: CASRTTRQPRGTEAFF

clone size: medium-sized
V gene: TRBV11-2
D gene: TRBD2
J gene: TRBJ2-1
CDR3 DNA: TGTGCCAGCAGCTGGGCTGGGGTCGCGGGAGGCCGCAATGAGCAGTTCTTC
CDR3 protein: CASSWAGVAGGRNEQFF

clone size: medium-sized
V gene: TRBV5-1
D gene: TRBD1
J gene: TRBJ2-3
CDR3 DNA: TGCGCCAGCAGCCAAGACAGGGGAACAGATACGCAGTATTTT
CDR3 protein: CASSQDRGTDTQYF

clone size: many
V gene: TRBV5-5
D gene: NA
J gene: TRBJ2-5
CDR3 DNA: TGTGCCAGCAGCTTGGAAGGGGGACACAGCAAAGAGACCCAGTACTTC
CDR3 protein: CASSLEGGHSKETQYF

clone size: many
V gene: TRBV28
D gene: TRBD1
J gene: TRBJ1-2
CDR3 DNA: TGTGCCAGCAGTCGGACTCTTTCGACAGGGTTTGACTATGGCTACACCTTC
CDR3 protein: CASSRTLSTGFDYGYTF

clone size: medium-sized
V gene: TRBV27
D gene: NA
J gene: TRBJ2-1
CDR3 DNA: TGTGCCAGCAGCACTCCCGGATGGTACAATGAGCAGTTCTTC
CDR3 protein: CASSTPGWYNEQFF

clone size: many
V gene: TRBV9
D gene: NA
J gene: TRBJ2-3
CDR3 DNA: TGTGCCAGCAGCGTAGATAGTGCAGATACGCAGTATTTT
CDR3 protein: CASSVDSADTQYF

clone size: NA
V gene: TRBV5-1
D gene: NA
J gene: TRBJ2-6
CDR3 DNA: TGCGCCAGCATTCCCCAGGGCTCAGGGCTCGGGGCCAACGTCCTTACTTTC
CDR3 protein: CASIPQGSGLGANVLTF

clone size: NA
V gene: TRBV3-1
D gene: NA
J gene: TRBJ1-2
CDR3 DNA: TGTGCCAGCAGCCAAGGCTCGGCTGGAGGCTACACCTTC
CDR3 protein: CASSQGSAGGYTF

clone size: many
V gene: TRBV30
D gene: NA
J gene: TRBJ1-4
CDR3 DNA: TGTGCCTGGGACGGACGGGGGAATGAAAAACTGTTTTTT
CDR3 protein: CAWDGRGNEKLFF

clone size: medium-sized
V gene: TRBV11-2
D gene: TRBD2
J gene: TRBJ2-7
CDR3 DNA: TGTGCCAGCAGCTTAGGGTCTGGGACTAGCCTTGTCGACTACGAGCAGTACTTC
CDR3 protein: CASSLGSGTSLVDYEQYF

clone size: many
V gene: TRBV18
D gene: NA
J gene: TRBJ2-3
CDR3 DNA: TGTGCCAGCTCACCCGAGACTTGGGCAGATACGCAGTATTTT
CDR3 protein: CASSPETWADTQYF

clone size: many
V gene: TRBV28
D gene: NA
J gene: TRBJ1-2
CDR3 DNA: TGTGCCAGCAGTTTAACCGGGTATGGCTACACCTTC
CDR3 protein: CASSLTGYGYTF

clone size: many
V gene: TRBV11-2
D gene: NA
J gene: TRBJ2-7
CDR3 DNA: TGTGCCAGCAGCTTGAGTCATGGAGGGTACGAGCAGTACTTC
CDR3 protein: CASSLSHGGYEQYF

clone size: many
V gene: TRBV20-1
D gene: TRBD1
J gene: TRBJ2-2
CDR3 DNA: TGCAGTGCTAGTTTACAGGGGGTGGCGATGAACACCGGGGAGCTGTTTTTT
CDR3 protein: CSASLQGVAMNTGELFF

clone size: NA
V gene: TRBV2
D gene: NA
J gene: TRBJ2-7
CDR3 DNA: TGTGCCAGCAGTGGTACCTACGTGCAGTACTTC
CDR3 protein: CASSGTYVQYF

clone size: many
V gene: TRBV7-6
D gene: NA
J gene: TRBJ1-1
CDR3 DNA: TGTGCCAGCAGCCGAACGAGGAGCACTGAAGCTTTCTTT
CDR3 protein: CASSRTRSTEAFF

clone size: many
V gene: TRBV6-1
D gene: TRBD1
J gene: TRBJ2-6
CDR3 DNA: TGTGCCAGCAGTCCCACAGGGGCTGGGGCCAACGTCCTGACTTTC
CDR3 protein: CASSPTGAGANVLTF

clone size: many
V gene: TRBV20-1
D gene: NA
J gene: TRBJ1-1
CDR3 DNA: TGCAGTGCGGGACAAAACACTGAAGCTTTCTTT
CDR3 protein: CSAGQNTEAFF

clone size: many
V gene: TRBV28
D gene: TRBD1
J gene: TRBJ1-4
CDR3 DNA: TGTGCCAGCAGTTTTCGCCGGGACAGTAATGAAAAACTGTTTTTT
CDR3 protein: CASSFRRDSNEKLFF

clone size: medium-sized
V gene: TRBV7-8
D gene: TRBD1
J gene: TRBJ2-1
CDR3 DNA: TGTGCCAGCAGCTCCGATGACAGGGGTTCCAGTGAGCAGTTCTTC
CDR3 protein: CASSSDDRGSSEQFF

clone size: NA
V gene: TRBV5-1
D gene: TRBD2
J gene: TRBJ2-2
CDR3 DNA: TGCGCCAGCAAACTAGCGGCGAACACCCTGGAGCTGTTTTTT
CDR3 protein: CASKLAANTLELFF

clone size: NA
V gene: TRBV9
D gene: NA
J gene: TRBJ1-6
CDR3 DNA: TGTGCCAGCCCCCCCAATTCACCCCTCCACTTT
CDR3 protein: CASPPNSPLHF

clone size: NA
V gene: TRBV7-3
D gene: NA
J gene: TRBJ2-6
CDR3 DNA: TGTGCCAGCAGCTCCCCGGTGGGGGGCTCTGGGGCCAACGTCCTGACTTTC
CDR3 protein: CASSSPVGGSGANVLTF

clone size: many
V gene: TRBV19
D gene: NA
J gene: TRBJ2-3
CDR3 DNA: TGTGCCAGTACTCAGTCCTTCACGCGGGGCACAGATACGCAGTATTTT
CDR3 protein: CASTQSFTRGTDTQYF

clone size: NA
V gene: TRBV20-1
D gene: NA
J gene: TRBJ2-1
CDR3 DNA: TGCAGTGCGCTACTAACAGGGAATGAGCAGTTCTTC
CDR3 protein: CSALLTGNEQFF

clone size: NA
V gene: TRBV11-1
D gene: TRBD2
J gene: TRBJ2-1
CDR3 DNA: TGTGCCAGCAACCCCAATAGCGGGAGCTACAATGAGCAGTTCTTC
CDR3 protein: CASNPNSGSYNEQFF

clone size: NA
V gene: TRBV6-9
D gene: TRBD2
J gene: TRBJ2-1
CDR3 DNA: TGTGCCAGCAGTTACGCGGCTAGCGGGAGAAGTGAGCAGTTCTTC
CDR3 protein: CASSYAASGRSEQFF

clone size: many
V gene: TRBV20-1
D gene: NA
J gene: TRBJ2-6
CDR3 DNA: TGCAGTGCTAGAGTCCCCAACCCCGCCAACTCTGGGGCCAACGTCCTGACTTTC
CDR3 protein: CSARVPNPANSGANVLTF

clone size: many
V gene: TRBV2
D gene: NA
J gene: TRBJ2-5
CDR3 DNA: TGTGCCAGCAGTGAAATTGGGGGAGAGACCCAGTACTTC
CDR3 protein: CASSEIGGETQYF

clone size: many
V gene: TRBV3-1
D gene: TRBD2
J gene: TRBJ2-1
CDR3 DNA: TGTGCCAGCAGCCAAGAAGGGACTACGACGGGGCAGTTCTTC
CDR3 protein: CASSQEGTTTGQFF

clone size: once
V gene: TRBV29-1
D gene: TRBD1
J gene: TRBJ2-7
CDR3 DNA: TGCATCGCCAGACCCGACAGGGGCGATCAGTACTTC
CDR3 protein: CIARPDRGDQYF

clone size: many
V gene: TRBV6-1
D gene: TRBD1
J gene: TRBJ1-1
CDR3 DNA: TGTGCCAGCTCCACAGGGGGAAGGGGGACTGAAGCTTTCTTT
CDR3 protein: CASSTGGRGTEAFF